The 6 T cell receptor beta chains given below trace back to one sample, sequenced in a study of response to subunit inactivated influenza vaccine. Using its own MiXCR run on the RT-PCR reads, TCRdb lists one record per CDR3 protein. Seen here are about 610,000 distinct CDR3 sequences, around 15% observed once, and the top ten hold around 10%. Sample: PBMCs from blood, taken 11 to 12 days after vaccination. These TCRs come from a man aged 50-60 years who received an inactivated influenza vaccine.

This rearrangement joins TRBV5-6 to TRBJ2-5; no definite D call. Between the trimmed V and J ends, which lost 0 bases and 5 bases, there was a span of 11 bases. The CDR3 is made up of 14 amino acids. CDR1 SGHDT and CDR2 YYEEEE come from the germline V gene. DNA of the CDR3: TGTGCCAGCAGCTTGGATGTGGGATCGGAGACCCAGTACTTC. Amino acids: CASSLDVGSETQYF.

This chain connects TRBV4-3 to TRBJ2-7, with TRBD2 as a possible D gene (6 bases). The CDR3 totals 15 residues. V lost 4 bases to trimming and J lost 4 bases, with 17 bases between them. Germline V gene sequence: CDR1 LGHNA, CDR2 YSLEER. DNA for the CDR3: TGCGCCAGCAGCCCCACGATCACGGGGGAGTACGAGCAGTACTTC. Residues: CASSPTITGEYEQYF.

The chain links TRBV25-1 to TRBJ2-2; 11 bases agree with TRBD2. This CDR3 is built from 13 residues. Looked up from germline, CDR1 is MGHDK and CDR2 is SYGVNS. V shed 7 bases, J shed 8 bases, and the junction held 3 bases outside the gene matches. In DNA, the CDR3 is TGTGCCAGCACTTTAGCGGGAGGGGGGGAGCTGTTTTTT. Protein sequence: CASTLAGGGELFF.

This clonotype was picked up a small number of times. The genes are TRBV2 and TRBJ2-2; no reliable D call. CDR1 is SNHLY, CDR2 FYNNEI, per germline. The CDR3 is 14 residues long. The V gene lost 7 bases and the J gene lost 0 bases, with 9 bases spanning the gap. CDR3 loop: CASNDLSNTGELFF. CDR3 nucleotides: TGTGCCAGCAACGACCTTTCGAACACCGGGGAGCTGTTTTTT. The whole variable domain, filled in from reference TRBV2 and TRBJ2-2, reads EPEVTQTPSHQVTQMGQEVILRCVPISNHLYFYWYRQILGQKVEFLVSFYNNEISEKSEIFDDQFSVERPDGSNFTLKIRSTKLEDSAMYFCASNDLSNTGELFFGEGSRLTVL.

This clonotype was counted ten times or more. This chain uses TRBV12-3 or TRBV12-4 with TRBJ2-2; D possibly uses TRBD1 or TRBD2 (5 bases each). The CDR3 sequence is 15 residues long. Trimming took 6 bases from V and 1 from J, leaving 12 bases between them. The CDR3 here is CASRPGTMNTGELFF. CDR3 sequence (DNA): TGTGCCAGCAGACCAGGGACGATGAACACCGGGGAGCTGTTTTTT.

In nucleotides, the CDR3 is TGCGCCAGCAGCGAAAGTAATATATTTAGCGGGAGGATCACCGGGGAGCTGTTTTTT. Protein sequence: CASSESNIFSGRITGELFF. The chain recombines TRBV4-3 with TRBJ2-2; 10 positions agree with TRBD2. Trimming removed 5 bases from V and 4 bases from J; junction bases left unmatched: 16. The CDR3 is 19 amino acids. Germline CDR1 and CDR2: LGHNA and YSLEER.